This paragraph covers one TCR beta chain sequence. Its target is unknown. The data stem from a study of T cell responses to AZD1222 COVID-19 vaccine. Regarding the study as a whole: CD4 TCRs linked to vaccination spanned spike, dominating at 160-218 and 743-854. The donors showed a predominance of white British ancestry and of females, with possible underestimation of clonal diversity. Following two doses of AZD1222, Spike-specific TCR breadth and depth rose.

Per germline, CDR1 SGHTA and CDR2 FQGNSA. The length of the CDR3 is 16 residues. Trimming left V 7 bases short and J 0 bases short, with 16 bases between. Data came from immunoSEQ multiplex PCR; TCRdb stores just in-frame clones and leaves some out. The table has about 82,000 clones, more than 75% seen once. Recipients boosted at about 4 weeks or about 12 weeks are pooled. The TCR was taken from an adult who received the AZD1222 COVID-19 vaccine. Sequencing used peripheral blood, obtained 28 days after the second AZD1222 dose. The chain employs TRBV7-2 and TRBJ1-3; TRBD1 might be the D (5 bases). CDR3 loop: CASTELGAISGNTIYF. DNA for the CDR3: TGTGCCAGCACCGAACTCGGGGCTATCTCTGGAAACACCATATATTTT.